The sequence of this T cell receptor (beta chain) was determined in a study of response to subunit inactivated influenza vaccine. The CDR3 has 14 residues. CDR1 and CDR2 from the germline V gene are DFQATT and SNEGSKA (reference sequence). V lost 3 bases to trimming and J lost 8 bases; unmatched junction nucleotides: 8. MiXCR, applied by TCRdb to the RT-PCR reads, yields one record per CDR3 protein. The data contain about 620,000 distinct CDR3 sequences, about 12% of them seen just once; the ten biggest clones take up more than 8.5%. Broader study findings: Authors suggested each seasonal flu vaccination may recruit only limited numbers of new T cells.

In this sample, this clonotype turned up a few times. Its cognate antigen is unknown. The sequencing here drew on PBMCs from blood, taken on the day of vaccination. The chain links TRBV20-1 to TRBJ2-1; 9 bases agree with TRBD2. This clonotype was obtained from a man in his fifties or sixties who received an inactivated influenza vaccine. The CDR3 loop is CSASRLAGRHEQFF. CDR3 nucleotides: TGCAGTGCTAGTCGTCTAGCGGGGCGGCATGAGCAGTTCTTC.